This T cell receptor (beta chain) was retrieved from a study of T-cell reconstitution after alpha-beta-depleted transplantation in children. This clonotype was observed at least ten times. Its antigen remains unknown. Regarding the study as a whole: About two months after transplant, alpha-beta T cells reportedly came from several hundred expanded graft clones. By one year post-transplant, T-cell counts and diversity largely arose from T cells that were newly produced. The origin of high day-60 TCRbeta diversity in some patients lay in surviving recipient T cells and thymic progenitors.

TCRbeta library preparation incorporated unique molecular identifiers. From the PCR reads, TCRdb called clonotypes with MiXCR, one entry per CDR3 protein. This table has around 300,000 distinct CDR3 sequences, more than 9% appearing once. This TCR derives from a male patient aged 2 to 9 who had a stem cell transplant for chronic granulomatous disease, so the T cells may come from the graft donor. The specimen comprised peripheral blood, sampled 180 days after TCRalphabeta/CD19-depleted stem cell transplant.

This CDR3 is CSARDRPSGRGGEQFF. The CDR3 DNA reads TGCAGTGCTAGAGATAGGCCTAGCGGGAGGGGCGGTGAGCAGTTCTTC. J is TRBJ2-1 and V is TRBV20-1, with 12 bases identical to TRBD2. Germline CDR1 reads DFQATT; CDR2 reads SNEGSKA (reference sequence). The J segment lost 9 bases and the V segment lost 0 bases, leaving 9 bases of the junction unmatched. The CDR3 is made up of 16 amino acids.